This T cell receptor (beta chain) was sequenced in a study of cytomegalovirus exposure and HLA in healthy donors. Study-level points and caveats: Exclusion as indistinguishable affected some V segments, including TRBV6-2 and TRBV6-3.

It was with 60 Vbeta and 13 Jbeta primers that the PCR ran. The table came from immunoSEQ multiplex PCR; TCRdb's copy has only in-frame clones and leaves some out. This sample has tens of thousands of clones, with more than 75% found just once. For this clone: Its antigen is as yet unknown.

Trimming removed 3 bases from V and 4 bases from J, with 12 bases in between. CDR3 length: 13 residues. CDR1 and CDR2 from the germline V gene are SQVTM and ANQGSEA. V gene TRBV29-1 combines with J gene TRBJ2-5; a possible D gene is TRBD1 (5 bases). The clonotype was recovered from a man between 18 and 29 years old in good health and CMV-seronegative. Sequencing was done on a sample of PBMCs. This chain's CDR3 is CSVENRIGETQYF. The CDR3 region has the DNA TGCAGCGTTGAGAACAGGATAGGAGAGACCCAGTACTTC.